The rows below give T cell receptor beta chains drawn from one sample of a study of identical twins' blood T cells. A single record per CDR3 protein comes from TCRdb applying MiXCR to the 5' RACE reads. The table lists 300,000 to 400,000 distinct CDR3 sequences, roughly 27% of them singletons. The sequenced material came from PBMCs. These receptors were taken from a woman between 18 and 55 years old in good health. CDR3s include the opening cysteine and the closing phenylalanine or tryptophan. D genes are given only for firm matches. For some rows the clone size is stated as once, few or many, or as a class when expanded; others skip it.

TRBJ2-3 | - | many | TRBV29-1 | CSVEDGAGDTQYF | TGCAGCGTTGAAGATGGGGCCGGTGATACGCAGTATTTT
TRBJ1-1 | - | - | TRBV12-3/TRBV12-4 | CADAPGRVNTEAFF | TGTGCCGATGCGCCGGGACGGGTGAACACTGAAGCTTTCTTT
TRBJ1-1 | - | - | TRBV5-1 | CASSLVPGARTEAFF | TGCGCCAGCAGCTTGGTTCCGGGGGCGCGAACTGAAGCTTTCTTT
TRBJ1-3 | - | few | TRBV7-9 | CASIRGRNTIYF | TGTGCCAGCATCAGGGGTCGAAACACCATATATTTT
TRBJ1-3 | - | many | TRBV5-4 | CASSLDNSGNTIYF | TGTGCCAGCAGCTTGGACAACTCTGGAAACACCATATATTTT
TRBJ2-7 | - | - | TRBV12-3/TRBV12-4 | CASSINLYEQYF | TGTGCCAGCAGTATTAACCTCTACGAGCAGTACTTC
TRBJ1-2 | - | - | TRBV7-8 | CASSLQDSYTF | TGTGCCAGCAGCTTGCAAGACTCGTACACCTTC
TRBJ1-1 | - | - | TRBV27 | CASSLYLRSGEAFF | TGTGCCAGCAGTTTATATCTACGAAGTGGTGAAGCTTTCTTT
TRBJ2-5 | - | - | TRBV27 | CASSLIPTAFQETQYF | TGTGCCAGCAGTTTAATCCCAACAGCGTTTCAAGAGACCCAGTACTTC
TRBJ1-3 | - | few | TRBV6-5 | CASSYVGESGNTIYF | TGTGCCAGCAGTTACGTCGGGGAATCTGGAAACACCATATATTTT
TRBJ2-1 | - | few | TRBV11-3 | CASSLGRLSGEQFF | TGTGCCAGCAGCCTTGGGAGGCTGAGTGGGGAGCAGTTCTTC
TRBJ1-1 | TRBD1 | - | TRBV5-1 | CASSGGTGPFTEAFF | TGCGCCAGCAGCGGGGGGACAGGTCCCTTTACTGAAGCTTTCTTT
TRBJ1-2 | TRBD1 | - | TRBV5-4 | CASSSPDRIDGYTF | TGTGCCAGCAGCTCCCCGGACAGGATAGATGGCTACACCTTC
TRBJ1-1 | - | few | TRBV12-3/TRBV12-4 | CAGSLERQGRTEAFF | TGTGCCGGCAGTCTAGAAAGGCAGGGAAGAACTGAAGCTTTCTTT
TRBJ2-2 | - | - | TRBV7-9 | CASSLVPNPNTGELFF | TGTGCCAGCAGCTTAGTTCCAAACCCGAACACCGGGGAGCTGTTTTTT
TRBJ1-5 | TRBD1 | few | TRBV11-2 | CASSPGVGGNQPQHF | TGTGCCAGCAGTCCAGGGGTAGGGGGCAACCAGCCCCAGCATTTT
TRBJ1-1 | - | - | TRBV5-1 | CASSFTGEVTEAFF | TGCGCCAGCAGCTTCACGGGGGAGGTCACTGAAGCTTTCTTT
TRBJ2-5 | - | - | TRBV7-2 | CASSLSGFQETQYF | TGTGCCAGCAGCCTAAGCGGTTTCCAAGAGACCCAGTACTTC
TRBJ2-2 | - | - | TRBV7-9 | CASSLVKNTGELFF | TGTGCCAGCAGCTTAGTCAAGAACACCGGGGAGCTGTTTTTT
TRBJ1-6 | - | - | TRBV27 | CASSSTTDSPFRNSPLHF | TGTGCCAGCAGTTCCACGACGGACAGCCCATTTCGGAATTCACCCCTCCACTTT
TRBJ1-4 | - | - | TRBV15 | CATSQTATNEKLFF | TGTGCCACCAGTCAGACTGCAACTAATGAAAAACTGTTTTTT
TRBJ2-3 | - | - | TRBV19 | CASSIGAGADTQYF | TGTGCCAGTAGTATTGGTGCCGGGGCAGATACGCAGTATTTT
TRBJ1-2 | - | few | TRBV4-2 | CASSQDMVGTYGYTF | TGTGCCAGCAGCCAAGATATGGTGGGGACCTATGGCTACACCTTC
TRBJ2-1 | - | - | TRBV10-3 | CAISRSRAGSNEQFF | TGTGCCATCAGTCGATCAAGGGCAGGGTCGAATGAGCAGTTCTTC
TRBJ2-4 | - | - | TRBV11-2 | CASSSPGTFKNIQYF | TGTGCCAGCAGCTCCCCCGGGACATTTAAAAACATTCAGTACTTC
TRBJ1-5 | - | - | TRBV10-3 | CAISEQVNQPQHF | TGTGCCATCAGTGAACAGGTCAATCAGCCCCAGCATTTT
TRBJ2-2 | TRBD1 | - | TRBV7-9 | CASSLEQGVNTGELFF | TGTGCCAGCAGCTTAGAACAGGGGGTAAACACCGGGGAGCTGTTTTTT
TRBJ2-1 | TRBD1 | - | TRBV6-2/TRBV6-3 | CASRGTGVYEQFF | TGTGCCAGCAGGGGGACAGGGGTTTATGAGCAGTTCTTC
TRBJ2-1 | - | few | TRBV29-1 | CSVDLGVFFLDEQFF | TGCAGCGTTGATTTAGGGGTTTTTTTTCTGGATGAGCAGTTCTTC
TRBJ2-7 | - | - | TRBV5-6 | CTSFGTTYEQYF | TGTACCAGCTTCGGGACAACCTACGAGCAGTACTTC
TRBJ1-2 | - | - | TRBV20-1 | CSASPATGRANYGYTF | TGCAGTGCTAGTCCCGCGACAGGACGAGCTAACTATGGCTACACCTTC
TRBJ1-2 | - | - | TRBV6-1 | CASSGKQGWSRGYTF | TGTGCCAGTAGCGGAAAACAGGGATGGTCGCGGGGCTACACCTTC
TRBJ2-7 | - | - | TRBV28 | CASSLPDYKQYF | TGTGCCAGCAGTTTGCCCGACTACAAGCAGTACTTC
TRBJ2-3 | TRBD2 | - | TRBV5-1 | CASSFRGGAGDTQYF | TGCGCCAGCAGCTTTCGCGGGGGGGCAGGAGATACGCAGTATTTT
TRBJ1-5 | - | - | TRBV2 | CASSGGTPNQPQHF | TGTGCCAGCAGTGGTGGGACACCTAATCAGCCCCAGCATTTT
TRBJ1-1 | - | many | TRBV12-3/TRBV12-4 | CASSWRREMNTEAFF | TGTGCCAGCAGTTGGAGGCGGGAGATGAACACTGAAGCTTTCTTT
TRBJ1-5 | TRBD1 | many | TRBV6-6 | CASSYWRQGDQPQHF | TGTGCCAGCAGTTACTGGAGACAGGGAGATCAGCCCCAGCATTTT
TRBJ2-1 | TRBD1 | - | TRBV10-3 | CAISGDRENEQFF | TGTGCCATAAGCGGGGACAGGGAGAATGAGCAGTTCTTC
TRBJ1-5 | - | - | TRBV2 | CASTGRGSNQPQHF | TGTGCCAGCACCGGGAGGGGTAGCAATCAGCCCCAGCATTTT
TRBJ2-3 | - | few | TRBV10-3 | CAIRRGGDTQYF | TGTGCCATCAGGCGTGGGGGGGATACGCAGTATTTT
TRBJ2-2 | - | - | TRBV20-1 | CSARDRTENTGELFF | TGCAGTGCTAGAGATCGGACCGAGAACACCGGGGAGCTGTTTTTT
TRBJ1-6 | - | few | TRBV3-1 | CASSQRVADSPLHF | TGTGCCAGCAGCCAAAGAGTTGCTGACTCACCCCTCCACTTT
TRBJ1-5 | - | - | TRBV19 | CASSTGAHQPQHF | TGTGCCAGTAGTACAGGGGCTCATCAGCCCCAGCATTTT
TRBJ1-2 | - | - | TRBV10-3 | CAISGQPYGYTF | TGTGCCATCAGTGGACAGCCCTATGGCTACACCTTC
TRBJ1-5 | - | many | TRBV3-1 | CASSQGVGSNQPQHF | TGTGCCAGCAGCCAAGGCGTCGGTAGCAATCAGCCCCAGCATTTT
TRBJ1-1 | - | - | TRBV6-5 | CASTRQAYFPNTEAFF | TGTGCCAGCACCCGACAGGCCTACTTTCCTAACACTGAAGCTTTCTTT
TRBJ1-1 | TRBD1 | - | TRBV5-1 | CASRPSTGTGNTEAFF | TGCGCCAGCAGGCCGTCGACCGGGACAGGAAACACTGAAGCTTTCTTT
TRBJ1-4 | - | few | TRBV5-4 | CASANPGGKLFF | TGTGCCAGCGCAAACCCCGGTGGAAAACTGTTTTTT